The 14 T cell receptor beta chains given below trace back to one sample, sequenced in a study of cytomegalovirus exposure and HLA in healthy donors. The PCR contained 60 Vbeta and 13 Jbeta primers. Only in-frame clones appear in the TCRdb table, and some are missing; sequencing was by immunoSEQ multiplex PCR. The data show about 130,000 clones, more than 8% seen once. Sequenced: PBMCs. The receptors here all came from a man in his forties or fifties in good health and CMV-seronegative.

This chain uses TRBV4-1 with TRBJ1-5; D call uncertain. This CDR3 is built from 13 residues. V gave up 3 bases and J gave up 7 bases, with 10 bases separating them. Germline V lookup: CDR1 MGHRA, CDR2 YSYEKL. The CDR3 loop reads CASSQMGEQPQHF. CDR3 coding DNA: TGCGCCAGCAGCCAGATGGGCGAGCAGCCCCAGCATTTT.

Only a few counts were recorded for this clone. The J gene is TRBJ2-1, the V gene TRBV7-7; TRBD2 agrees at 9 bases. Germline-derived CDR1 and CDR2 are SSHAT and FNYEAQ (reference sequence). The V segment lost 5 bases and the J segment 4 bases; nucleotides outside the gene matches: 9. The CDR3 length is 16 residues. The CDR3 coding sequence is TGTGCCAGCAGCCCTCAGCAGCGGGGGGATTACAATGAGCAGTTCTTC. Translating gives CASSPQQRGDYNEQFF.

The chain couples TRBV7-9 to TRBJ1-5; no clear D. Trimming stripped 1 base from V and 6 bases from J, with 4 bases between. The CDR3 contains 12 residues. The germline CDR1 and CDR2 sequences are SEHNR and FQNEAQ (reference sequence). The CDR3 DNA reads TGTGCCAGCAGCTTAGACGGTCAGCCCCAGCATTTT. Its protein is CASSLDGQPQHF.

This clone was counted between two and nine times. This rearrangement joins TRBV19 to TRBJ1-5; D gene unclear. Germline CDR1 and CDR2: LNHDA and SQIVND (reference sequence). The CDR3 spans 15 residues. Trimming took 1 base from V and 1 from J, leaving 8 bases between them. The CDR3 protein is CASSIGGASNQPQHF. The DNA for the CDR3 is TGTGCCAGTAGTATAGGGGGAGCGAGCAATCAGCCCCAGCATTTT.

The chain couples TRBV4-1 to TRBJ1-2; D is perhaps TRBD1 (5 bases). Germline CDR1 is MGHRA and CDR2 is YSYEKL. The length of the CDR3 is 16 residues. The V end was cut by 0 bases, the J end by 8 bases, with 19 bases between. In nucleotides, the CDR3 is TGCGCCAGCAGCCAAGATGCCCCCCGGGGGGATGGAGGCTACACCTTC. It translates to CASSQDAPRGDGGYTF.

The CDR3 region has the DNA TGTGCCAGCAGCTCCTGGTACGGGACAGGGGGAATGGGCAATCAGCCCCAGCATTTT. It is translated as CASSSWYGTGGMGNQPQHF. This sequence joins TRBV7-9 and TRBJ1-5; 11 bases align to TRBD1. Germline V lookup: CDR1 SEHNR, CDR2 FQNEAQ (reference sequence). The J segment lost 2 bases and the V segment lost 4 bases, leaving 13 bases of the junction unmatched. This CDR3 spans 19 amino acids.

The J gene is TRBJ1-6, the V gene TRBV28; TRBD1 is a possible D gene (6 bases). The CDR3 runs 14 residues. Germline loops: CDR1 MDHEN, CDR2 SYDVKM. V lost 3 bases, J lost 6 bases, and 9 bases lay in between. The CDR3 DNA reads TGTGCCAGCAGTTTCCGGACAGCTAATTCACCCCTCCACTTT. Amino acid sequence: CASSFRTANSPLHF.

This CDR3 is CASAQGGANTGELFF. In DNA, the CDR3 is TGCGCCAGCGCCCAGGGCGGGGCTAACACCGGGGAGCTGTTTTTT. This rearrangement joins TRBV5-1 to TRBJ2-2, with D possibly matching TRBD2 (6 bases). This CDR3 region has 15 residues. Germline CDR1 SGHRS, CDR2 YFSETQ. The V end was cut by 7 bases, the J end by 2 bases, with 15 bases between.

The V gene is TRBV6-5, the J gene TRBJ2-2, with a possible D match to TRBD1 (6 bases). The CDR3 has 15 residues. CDR1 is MNHEY and CDR2 is SVGAGI in the germline V gene. Trimming left V 5 bases short and J 4 bases short, with 14 bases between. The CDR3 is CASSIDRSFTGELFF. Here the CDR3 DNA reads TGTGCCAGCAGTATCGACAGGTCATTCACCGGGGAGCTGTTTTTT.

This chain links TRBV5-1 with TRBJ2-7; D gene ambiguous. V shed 0 bases and J shed 1 base, with 8 bases lying between them. This CDR3 region has 14 residues. Germline CDR1 is SGHRS and CDR2 is YFSETQ. In DNA form, the CDR3 reads TGCGCCAGCAGCTTGGAAGGCGGTTCCTACGAGCAGTACTTC. Protein sequence: CASSLEGGSYEQYF.

This clone appeared a few times. V gene TRBV11-2 combines with J gene TRBJ2-5; D might be TRBD1 (6 bases). The J call may be faulty, since TRBJ2-7 better matches the DNA end. The CDR3 is 16 residues long. Germline V CDR1 and CDR2: SGHAT, FQNNGV. CDR3 in amino acids: CASSFLLGQNSYEQYF. The CDR3 DNA reads TGTGCCAGCAGCTTCCTGCTAGGACAGAACTCCTACGAGCAGTACTTC.

V usage is TRBV18 and J usage is TRBJ1-5, with D possibly matching TRBD1 (6 bases). This CDR3 has 15 amino acids. V lost 4 bases to trimming and J lost 2 bases, with 12 bases between them. The germline gives CDR1 KGHSH, CDR2 LQKENI. For the CDR3, the DNA is TGTGCCAGCTCACGAACAGGGTCGGGCAATCAGCCCCAGCATTTT. It yields the protein CASSRTGSGNQPQHF.

There are a few counts of this clone. As DNA, the CDR3 is TGTGCCAGCAGTGCGGGGTATAGCAATCAGCCCCAGCATTTT. Translation gives CASSAGYSNQPQHF. The gene calls are TRBV27 and TRBJ1-5; D gene ambiguous. The CDR3 has 14 residues. The germline V gene encodes CDR1 MNHEY and CDR2 SMNVEV (reference sequence). V lost 5 bases and J 0 bases, leaving 8 bases between the germline ends.

In this sample, this clone turned up a few times. The rearrangement links TRBV5-1 to TRBJ2-1; 12 nucleotides agree with TRBD2. The length of the CDR3 is 16 residues. Germline V gene sequence: CDR1 SGHRS, CDR2 YFSETQ. J was trimmed by 8 bases and V by 2 bases; bases with no gene match: 8. The CDR3 DNA reads TGCGCCAGCAGCTTCCCCACTAGCGGGGGGCGAGATGAGCAGTTCTTC. Protein product: CASSFPTSGGRDEQFF.